The rows below give T cell receptor beta chains drawn from one sample of a study of cytomegalovirus exposure and HLA in healthy donors. Using immunoSEQ multiplex PCR, the repertoire was profiled, and TCRdb retains in-frame clones only, with some absent. In the table there are over 150,000 clones, roughly 70% of which are singletons. Sequenced input: PBMCs. The receptors stem from a man aged 25 to 40 in good health and CMV-seronegative. Each CDR3 is given without its conserved first and last residue.

v_call: TRBV10-3
cdr3_aa: AISESWASGGNTDTQY

v_call: TRBV18
cdr3_aa: ASSPVPRGLETQY

v_call: TRBV15
cdr3_aa: ATSRDRTGYGYT

v_call: TRBV19
cdr3_aa: ASSPRNRGANEKLF

v_call: TRBV29-1
cdr3_aa: SVPRGLYGYP

v_call: TRBV6-4
cdr3_aa: ASSEAGGPTDTQY

v_call: TRBV5-1
cdr3_aa: ASSSTENYGYT

v_call: TRBV4-3
cdr3_aa: ASSQDLQGPGYT

v_call: TRBV28
cdr3_aa: ASSFSFGTGPYEQY

v_call: TRBV6-4
cdr3_aa: ASSSGNTQY

v_call: TRBV19
cdr3_aa: ASSQLRRGGVAGNTIY

v_call: TRBV30
cdr3_aa: AWSSGGLRGTQY

v_call: TRBV4-2
cdr3_aa: ASSPRDGDSYGYP

v_call: TRBV18
cdr3_aa: ASSPQDRDGNEQF

v_call: TRBV2
cdr3_aa: ATMTGPNTEAF

v_call: TRBV6-6
cdr3_aa: ASSYATGGEGYEQY

v_call: TRBV27
cdr3_aa: ASKSGGWETDTQY